This is a list of T cell receptor beta chains from one sample in a study of blood T cells in healthy people across ages. One entry per CDR3 protein, called by TCRdb with MiXCR from the 5' RACE reads. The data contain 650,000 to 1,000,000 distinct CDR3 sequences, around 36% of them singletons. The sample was blood. The receptors come from a man aged 18 to 29 in good health. The CDR3 runs from the conserved cysteine through the conserved F or W. A D gene is named only where the DNA matches it firmly. Part of the rows lack a size; the others show once, few, many or a class for expanded clones.

j_call	d_call	v_call	clone_size	cdr3_aa	cdr3_nt
TRBJ1-2	TRBD1	TRBV12-3/TRBV12-4	few	CASSLDRAFHYGYTF	TGTGCCAGCAGCTTGGACAGGGCCTTCCACTATGGCTACACCTTC
TRBJ1-1	NA	TRBV4-2	NA	CASSQHMEGLVNTEAFF	TGTGCCAGCAGCCAGCACATGGAGGGGCTCGTGAACACTGAAGCTTTCTTT
TRBJ2-1	NA	TRBV20-1	NA	CSARKAFQLETQFF	TGCAGTGCTAGAAAAGCCTTTCAACTAGAGACCCAGTTCTTC
TRBJ2-7	NA	TRBV6-6	NA	CACSYSTVGVRFYEQYF	TGTGCCTGCAGTTACTCGACTGTTGGGGTCAGATTCTACGAGCAGTACTTC
TRBJ2-3	TRBD1	TRBV2	many	CASRDRGDTQYF	TGTGCCAGCAGGGACAGGGGAGATACGCAGTATTTT
TRBJ1-1	TRBD1	TRBV3-1	few	CASSIGTDNTEAFF	TGTGCCAGCAGTATCGGGACAGACAACACTGAAGCTTTCTTT
TRBJ1-2	NA	TRBV4-3	many	CASSQRDGTSGGYGYTF	TGCGCCAGCAGCCAACGGGACGGGACTTCGGGCGGCTATGGCTACACCTTC
TRBJ1-3	NA	TRBV27	NA	CASSLRPPYNSGNTIYF	TGTGCCAGCAGTTTAAGGCCCCCCTATAACTCTGGAAACACCATATATTTT
TRBJ1-2	NA	TRBV28	NA	CASSLGTVLYGYTF	TGTGCCAGCAGTTTGGGGACTGTACTCTATGGCTACACCTTC
TRBJ2-5	TRBD2	TRBV5-1	few	CASSPPRTSGGRQPQETQYF	TGCGCCAGCAGCCCTCCCCGGACTAGCGGGGGCCGGCAACCACAAGAGACCCAGTACTTC
TRBJ2-6	NA	TRBV7-6	NA	CASSLESSYSGANVLTF	TGTGCCAGCAGCTTGGAATCAAGTTACTCTGGGGCCAACGTCCTGACTTTC
TRBJ1-2	NA	TRBV7-9	NA	CASSLAGTEFGYTF	TGTGCCAGCAGCTTAGCCGGGACGGAGTTCGGCTACACCTTC
TRBJ2-3	TRBD2	TRBV27	NA	CASRVAGDRWDTQYF	TGTGCCTCGAGGGTAGCGGGGGACCGTTGGGATACGCAGTATTTT
TRBJ2-7	NA	TRBV6-2/TRBV6-3	many	CASSYSRGTYEQYF	TGTGCCAGCAGTTACTCACGGGGGACCTACGAGCAGTACTTC
TRBJ2-3	TRBD1	TRBV28	many	CASRGDRGGTDTQYF	TGTGCCAGCAGGGGAGACAGGGGGGGAACAGATACGCAGTATTTT
TRBJ2-7	NA	TRBV4-3	NA	CASSQDKTGYEQYF	TGCGCCAGCAGCCAAGATAAGACGGGATACGAGCAGTACTTC
TRBJ2-2	TRBD1	TRBV7-9	NA	CASRGQGTPRYTGELFF	TGTGCCAGCAGAGGACAGGGGACACCACGGTACACCGGGGAGCTGTTTTTT
TRBJ1-2	NA	TRBV7-9	many	CASSGGGVVYGYTF	TGTGCCAGCAGCGGAGGGGGGGTTGTCTATGGCTACACCTTC
TRBJ2-1	TRBD1	TRBV6-2/TRBV6-3	NA	CASSWDREEGVPNEQFF	TGTGCCAGCAGTTGGGACAGGGAGGAGGGGGTCCCCAATGAGCAGTTCTTC
TRBJ2-1	NA	TRBV18	NA	CASSPIRVKGINEQFF	TGTGCCAGCTCCCCCATCAGGGTGAAAGGAATCAATGAGCAGTTCTTC
TRBJ2-4	TRBD1	TRBV25-1	NA	CASSARQGGPAKNIQYF	TGTGCCAGCAGTGCGCGACAGGGGGGTCCAGCCAAAAACATTCAGTACTTC
TRBJ1-1	NA	TRBV6-6	few	CASGREGDAAFF	TGTGCCAGCGGGAGGGAGGGGGACGCAGCTTTCTTT
TRBJ2-2	NA	TRBV4-3	few	CASTFTGRADMAAGELFF	TGCGCCAGCACCTTTACGGGCCGTGCGGACATGGCCGCCGGGGAGCTGTTTTTT
TRBJ1-2	NA	TRBV27	NA	CASRSLNYGYTF	TGTGCCAGCAGAAGCCTAAACTATGGCTACACCTTC
TRBJ2-3	TRBD2	TRBV7-2	many	CASSSLAGGLTDTQYF	TGTGCCAGCAGCTCCTTAGCGGGGGGCCTAACAGATACGCAGTATTTT
TRBJ2-7	TRBD1	TRBV4-3	NA	CASSQVPGQSYEQYF	TGCGCCAGCAGCCAAGTTCCGGGACAGTCCTACGAGCAGTACTTC
TRBJ2-5	TRBD2	TRBV12-3/TRBV12-4	many	CASSLSGTVPQYF	TGTGCCAGCAGCCTTAGCGGGACCGTGCCCCAGTACTTC
TRBJ2-3	TRBD1	TRBV29-1	many	CSVATGGVTDTQYF	TGCAGCGTCGCTACAGGGGGAGTCACAGATACGCAGTATTTT
TRBJ1-2	NA	TRBV20-1	NA	CSAVVAGVDGYTF	TGCAGCGCAGTAGTGGCAGGGGTTGACGGCTACACCTTC
TRBJ1-5	NA	TRBV6-5	NA	CASSYSPTWKPQHF	TGTGCCAGCAGTTACTCCCCGACCTGGAAACCCCAGCATTTT
TRBJ1-1	NA	TRBV7-9	NA	CASSPRRSTEAFF	TGTGCCAGCAGCCCTAGACGGAGCACTGAAGCTTTCTTT
TRBJ1-1	NA	TRBV4-1	NA	CASSLQGPTEAFF	TGCGCCAGCAGCCTACAGGGACCGACTGAAGCTTTCTTT
TRBJ1-1	NA	TRBV3-1	NA	CASSQDPGRARRAFF	TGTGCCAGCAGCCAAGATCCGGGCAGGGCTAGGAGAGCTTTCTTT
TRBJ2-5	TRBD1	TRBV4-3	few	CASSQARQGASTETQYF	TGCGCCAGCAGCCAGGCGAGACAGGGGGCTTCGACAGAGACCCAGTACTTC
TRBJ2-7	NA	TRBV6-1	few	CASSEDTASYEQYF	TGTGCCAGCAGTGAAGACACAGCGTCCTACGAGCAGTACTTC
TRBJ2-3	NA	TRBV9	few	CASSTDPQNPTSDTQYF	TGTGCCAGCAGCACAGACCCCCAGAACCCGACTTCAGATACGCAGTATTTT
TRBJ2-3	TRBD2	TRBV5-1	NA	CASGLTSGSTDTQYF	TGCGCCAGCGGCCTGACTAGCGGGAGTACAGATACGCAGTATTTT
TRBJ2-7	NA	TRBV5-1	few	CASRKDRMSSYEQYF	TGCGCCAGCAGAAAGGACCGGATGAGCTCCTACGAGCAGTACTTC
TRBJ2-3	TRBD1	TRBV10-3	once	CAISVGTGTDTQYF	TGTGCCATCAGTGTTGGGACAGGGACAGATACGCAGTATTTT
TRBJ1-4	NA	TRBV7-8	NA	CASSLDRAEEKLFF	TGTGCCAGCAGCTTAGACAGGGCAGAAGAAAAACTGTTTTTT
TRBJ2-7	NA	TRBV12-3/TRBV12-4	NA	CASSFRRDKPYEQYF	TGTGCCAGCAGTTTCCGAAGGGACAAGCCCTACGAGCAGTACTTC
TRBJ1-1	TRBD1	TRBV6-5	few	CASSAGTAGTTEAFF	TGTGCCAGCAGCGCAGGGACAGCGGGAACCACTGAAGCTTTCTTT
TRBJ1-4	NA	TRBV6-6	few	CATRGEKLFF	TGTGCCACCCGAGGTGAAAAACTGTTTTTT
TRBJ2-7	TRBD2	TRBV7-2	NA	CASSFASGAGGSYNEQYF	TGTGCCAGCAGCTTCGCTAGCGGGGCCGGCGGTTCCTACAATGAGCAGTACTTC
TRBJ2-6	NA	TRBV25-1	NA	CASSESALHSSGANVLTF	TGTGCCAGCAGTGAATCGGCCCTACATAGCTCTGGGGCCAACGTCCTGACTTTC
TRBJ1-1	NA	TRBV15	NA	CATSRGPGREAFF	TGTGCCACCAGCAGAGGACCGGGACGGGAAGCTTTCTTT
TRBJ2-1	TRBD2	TRBV11-1	few	CASSRPSAGGILGRYNEQFF	TGTGCCAGCAGCCGACCCTCAGCGGGGGGGATTTTGGGGCGGTACAATGAGCAGTTCTTC